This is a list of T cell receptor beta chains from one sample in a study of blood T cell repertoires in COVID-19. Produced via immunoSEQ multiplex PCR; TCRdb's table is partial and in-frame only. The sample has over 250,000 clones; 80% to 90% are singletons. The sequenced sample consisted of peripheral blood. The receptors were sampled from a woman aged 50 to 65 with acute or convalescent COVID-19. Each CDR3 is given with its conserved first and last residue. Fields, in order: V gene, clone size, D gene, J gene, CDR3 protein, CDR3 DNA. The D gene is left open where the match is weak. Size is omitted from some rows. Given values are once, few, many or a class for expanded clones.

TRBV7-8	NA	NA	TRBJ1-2	CASSLGTNYGYTF	TGTGCCAGCAGCTTAGGTACTAACTATGGCTACACCTTC
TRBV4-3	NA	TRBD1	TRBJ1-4	CASGDRGSEKLFF	TGCGCCAGCGGGGACAGGGGTTCCGAAAAACTGTTTTTT
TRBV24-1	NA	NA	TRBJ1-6	CATSESSYNSPLHF	TGTGCCACCAGTGAGAGCTCCTATAATTCACCCCTCCACTTT
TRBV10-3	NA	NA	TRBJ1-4	CAISELAGATEKLFF	TGTGCCATCAGTGAACTGGCAGGGGCTACTGAAAAACTGTTTTTT
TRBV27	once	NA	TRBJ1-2	CASRPQSLSGGYTF	TGTGCCAGCAGACCTCAGTCCCTTTCGGGTGGCTACACCTTC
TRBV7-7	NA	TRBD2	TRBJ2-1	CASSDRGTSVGEQFF	TGTGCTAGCAGCGACCGCGGGACTAGCGTCGGTGAGCAGTTCTTC
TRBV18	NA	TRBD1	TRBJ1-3	CASSPTGDPGNTIYF	TGTGCCAGCTCGCCTACAGGGGACCCCGGAAACACCATATATTTT
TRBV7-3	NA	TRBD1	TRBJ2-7	CASSPDRGEQYF	TGTGCCAGCAGTCCGGACAGGGGCGAGCAGTACTTC
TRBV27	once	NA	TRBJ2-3	CASSSRQGTDTQYF	TGTGCCAGCAGTTCACGACAGGGCACAGATACGCAGTATTTT
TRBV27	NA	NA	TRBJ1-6	CASSFRILDGGSPLHF	TGTGCCAGCAGTTTCCGGATTCTGGATGGCGGATCACCCCTCCACTTT
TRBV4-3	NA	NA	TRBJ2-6	CASSQDPKRANVLTF	TGCGCCAGCAGCCAAGATCCGAAGCGGGCCAACGTCCTGACTTTC